What follows are 12 T cell receptor beta chains derived from one specimen sequenced in a study of cytomegalovirus exposure and HLA in healthy donors (dated by TCRdb to about 2017). The library was prepared using the immunoSEQ multiplex PCR assay. A mixture of 60 forward primers for TCR Vbeta segments and 13 reverse primers for TCR Jbeta segments was used in the multiplex PCR. In TCRdb, the immuneACCESS table is reduced to in-frame sequences with V and J assigned. These tables do not hold every clone; where another copy was compared, an unresolved V gene accounts for under half, and the others remain unexplained. The sample table shows roughly 110,000 clones, and 82% are seen once. The ten biggest clones cover roughly 3% of the sample. The material sequenced was PBMCs. These receptors were obtained from a man aged 30-40 years in good health and CMV-seropositive.

This rearrangement joins TRBV7-9 to TRBJ2-1; 12 bases are a match to TRBD2. This CDR3 is 17 amino acids long. Germline-derived CDR1 and CDR2 are SEHNR and FQNEAQ (reference sequence). Trimming cost V 1 base and J 4 bases; bases outside gene matches: 5. CDR3 in amino acids: CASSLGLAGVQYNEQFF. The CDR3 coding sequence is TGTGCCAGCAGCTTAGGACTAGCGGGGGTCCAATACAATGAGCAGTTCTTC.

The chain joins TRBV7-2 to TRBJ1-1, with D unclear. V shed 3 bases and J shed 5 bases, with 16 bases lying between them. The germline gives CDR1 SGHTA, CDR2 FQGNSA. The CDR3 is 15 amino acids. Here the CDR3 reads CASSLTEGGGTEAFF. The CDR3 region has the DNA TGTGCCAGCAGCTTGACCGAGGGAGGAGGAACTGAAGCTTTCTTT. The full variable domain, completed using reference TRBV7-2 and TRBJ1-1, is GAGVSQSPSNKVTEKGKDVELRCDPISGHTALYWYRQSLGQGLEFLIYFQGNSAPDKSGLPSDRFSAERTGGSVSTLTIQRTQQEDSAVYLCASSLTEGGGTEAFFGQGTRLTVV.

The genes are TRBV29-1 and TRBJ1-6; 7 positions match TRBD1. After removal of 5 bases from V and 4 bases from J, the junction contained 5 bases not matched to a gene. The CDR3 has 14 amino acids. Germline assignment: CDR1 SQVTM and CDR2 ANQGSEA. CDR3 in amino acids: CSVPTGDYNSPLHF. Written as DNA, the CDR3 is TGCAGCGTTCCAACAGGGGATTATAATTCACCCCTCCACTTT.

The gene calls are TRBV10-2 and TRBJ1-3, with 11 nucleotides matching TRBD1. The CDR3 is 18 residues long. Germline V CDR1 and CDR2: WSHSY, SAAADI. V was clipped by 0 bases and J by 0 bases; unmatched bases: 4. CDR3 coding DNA: TGCGCCAGCAGTGAGTCGATTGGGACAGGGGGCTCTGGAAACACCATATATTTT. Protein product: CASSESIGTGGSGNTIYF.

V gene TRBV30 combines with J gene TRBJ2-7; a weak D match, TRBD2 (6 bases). Trimming removed 3 bases from V and 3 bases from J, with 12 bases in between. This CDR3 spans 13 amino acids. Germline V gives CDR1 GTSNPN, CDR2 SVGIG (reference sequence). DNA of the CDR3: TGTGCCTGGAGGGGGCAGGGACTCTACGAGCAGTACTTC. Protein product: CAWRGQGLYEQYF.

The chain is built from TRBV6-1 and TRBJ1-1; tentative D call: TRBD1 (6 bases). Per the germline V gene, CDR1 is MNHNS and CDR2 is SASEGT. The CDR3 loop spans 15 amino acids. The V and J ends lost 5 bases and 3 bases respectively, with 16 bases between them. CDR3 nucleotides: TGTGCCAGCAGTTCAACCTCAGGGGCGGACACTGAAGCTTTCTTT. Protein: CASSSTSGADTEAFF.

The chain recombines TRBV6-1 with TRBJ1-3; D is undetermined. The CDR3 is made up of 14 amino acids. Trimming removed 10 bases at V and 0 bases at J, with 13 bases between. Germline assignment: CDR1 MNHNS and CDR2 SASEGT. The CDR3 coding sequence is TGTGCCACTAGCGGACCGCCCTCTGGAAACACCATATATTTT. This gives the protein CATSGPPSGNTIYF.

This clone was seen once. The gene calls are TRBV19 and TRBJ1-1; D is unresolved. CDR3 size: 13 residues. Germline CDR1 reads LNHDA; CDR2 reads SQIVND (reference sequence). The ends were cut back, 3 bases at V and 7 bases at J, with 12 bases in the middle. CDR3 sequence (DNA): TGTGCCAGTAGTATGGGAGGATTTGGTGAAGCTTTCTTT. Protein sequence: CASSMGGFGEAFF.

The J gene is TRBJ2-5, the V gene TRBV19; 8 bases map to TRBD1. V lost 4 bases to trimming and J lost 4 bases; unmatched junction nucleotides: 5. The CDR3 sequence is 14 residues long. Germline V CDR1 and CDR2: LNHDA, SQIVND (reference sequence). The CDR3 DNA sequence: TGTGCCAGTAGTACCGGACAGGGACGAGAGACCCAGTACTTC. Protein: CASSTGQGRETQYF.

The sample holds a few counts of this clone. The chain uses TRBV6-5 and TRBJ1-1; 8 positions agree with TRBD1. Germline values: CDR1 MNHEY, CDR2 SVGAGI. The CDR3 sequence is 15 residues long. Trimming removed 6 bases from V and 0 bases from J; junction bases left unmatched: 6. DNA of the CDR3: TGTGCCAGCAGCGCACAGGGACAGGTGAACACTGAAGCTTTCTTT. Protein product: CASSAQGQVNTEAFF.

The chain has TRBV11-2 and TRBJ2-1; the match to TRBD1 covers 9 bases. The V and J ends lost 5 bases and 3 bases, in that order; junction bases with no gene match: 5. The CDR3 loop spans 15 amino acids. Germline lookup yields CDR1 SGHAT and CDR2 FQNNGV. The CDR3, as DNA: TGTGCCAGCAGCGAGGGACAGGGACTCTACAATGAGCAGTTCTTC. This codes for CASSEGQGLYNEQFF.

The chain links TRBV29-1 to TRBJ2-3, with D possibly TRBD2 on 5 matching bases. CDR1 is SQVTM and CDR2 is ANQGSEA in the germline V gene. This CDR3 contains 14 residues. Trimming removed 1 base from V and 3 bases from J, with 11 bases in between. CDR3 in DNA: TGCAGCGTTGAAGTCTCCGGGGTGACAGATACGCAGTATTTT. Translated: CSVEVSGVTDTQYF.